This is a list of T cell receptor beta chains from one sample in a study of blood T cell repertoires in COVID-19. Method: immunoSEQ multiplex PCR; TCRdb's copy keeps in-frame clones and lacks some. Of some 57,000 clones listed, more than 75% are singletons. Sequencing was carried out using peripheral blood. These receptors all stem from a woman older than 75 with acute or convalescent COVID-19. CDR3s include the opening cysteine and the closing phenylalanine or tryptophan. Each record gives: J gene, V gene, CDR3 length, CDR3 protein.

TRBJ2-1,TRBV11-2,17,CASSLGRGGRSYNEQFF
TRBJ2-7,TRBV19,13,CASNPGGSYEQYF
TRBJ2-5,TRBV19,15,CASSLGLAAIETQYF
TRBJ2-3,TRBV3-1/TRBV3-2,14,CASSQDGVRDTQYF
TRBJ2-5,TRBV2,15,CASRHKTGVQETQYF
TRBJ2-1,TRBV29-1,15,CSVGSRRGNYNEQFF
TRBJ1-2,TRBV24-1,13,CATSDSGAGGYTF
TRBJ2-5,TRBV24-1,16,CATSNGVTGGGETQYF
TRBJ2-2,TRBV7-8,19,CASSTRNDRQGKGTGELFF
TRBJ2-5,TRBV7-7,14,CASSFGGVQETQYF
TRBJ1-5,TRBV7-8,15,CASSPDEAINQPQHF
TRBJ2-7,TRBV11-3,14,CASSLVSGSYEQYF
TRBJ1-1,TRBV5-6,16,CASSWGPTGGNTEAFF
TRBJ1-3,TRBV11-3,15,CASSRDRTWGNTIYF
TRBJ1-2,TRBV6-5,13,CASSYDGNYGYTF
TRBJ2-1,TRBV28,13,CASSLQGYNEQFF
TRBJ1-6,TRBV6-5,14,CASSQGQINSPLHF
TRBJ2-3,TRBV19,15,CASSISSGSTDTQYF
TRBJ1-4,TRBV6-5,14,CASSHRVEHEKLFF
TRBJ2-1,TRBV9,16,CASSVGLAVSYNEQFF
TRBJ2-5,TRBV5-8,17,CASSPGLAGGLQETQYF
TRBJ2-1,TRBV30,15,CAWSAPIGRARKQFF
TRBJ1-2,TRBV10-3,13,CAISEQGDYGYTF
TRBJ1-5,TRBV18,15,CASSRDRGQDQPQHF
TRBJ1-5,TRBV12-3/TRBV12-4,12,CASRQGSQPQHF
TRBJ2-5,TRBV6-1,13,CASSATSQETQYF
TRBJ2-1,TRBV28,15,CASRTGTGGRNEQFF
TRBJ1-2,TRBV18,15,CASSPLGQYAYGYTF
TRBJ1-2,TRBV19,14,CASSIDRGASGYTF
TRBJ2-2,TRBV12-5,15,CASGLDRGWTGELFF
TRBJ1-2,TRBV4-1,13,CASSQPTGAGYTF
TRBJ1-5,TRBV6-1,13,CASSDTGGQPQHF
TRBJ1-2,TRBV19,14,CASSLGQGAYGYTF
TRBJ1-5,TRBV6-5,12,CASREDPLPQHF
TRBJ2-5,TRBV7-6,13,CASSLGAVETQYF
TRBJ2-3,TRBV7-9,16,CATNPRSTRSPDTQYF
TRBJ1-3,TRBV18,18,CASSPPNWATLSGNTIYF
TRBJ1-4,TRBV5-1,16,CASSLDRTATNEKLFF
TRBJ1-2,TRBV27,13,CASSLQGTYGYTF
TRBJ1-4,TRBV18,14,CASSQGATNEKLFF
TRBJ2-3,TRBV5-8,13,CASSPTAGDTQYF
TRBJ1-2,TRBV10-3,16,CAITPDREGRGYGYTF
TRBJ2-5,TRBV3-1/TRBV3-2,14,CASSQVGQGKTQYF
TRBJ1-2,TRBV12-3/TRBV12-4,11,CASGGLYGYTF
TRBJ1-2,TRBV6-5,10,CASNSDGYTF
TRBJ2-7,TRBV11-1,12,CASSPGTYEQYF
TRBJ1-1,TRBV28,13,CASSLLGQGGAFF
TRBJ1-4,TRBV4-1,15,CASSQESGGGQKLFF
TRBJ2-1,TRBV18,15,CASSPGQGSYNEQFF
TRBJ2-3,TRBV2,14,CASNPSGRSDTQYF
TRBJ2-2,TRBV6-5,14,CASRPDWATGELFF
TRBJ2-3,TRBV11-2,12,CASSWGRAGQYF
TRBJ2-5,TRBV7-2,13,CASSSWGGETQYF
TRBJ1-5,TRBV6-1,14,CASSEVAGPQPQHF
TRBJ2-4,TRBV6-4,13,CASSDGQAGIQYF